This T cell receptor (beta chain) was captured in a study of human T cells and chemical hapten exposure. TCRdb ran MiXCR on the RACE reads and lists one entry per CDR3 protein. The sample has 350,000 or so distinct CDR3 sequences, roughly 6.9% seen once. This CDR3 comprises 15 residues. V lost 1 base to trimming and J lost 5 bases, with 15 bases between them. Germline loops: CDR1 SEHNR, CDR2 FQNEAQ (reference sequence). Stated time point: patch test 1, 2 weeks after DPC sensitization. Treatment denoted: therapeutic diphenylcyclopropenone sensitization with weekly scalp DPC. This clonotype came up many times.

The sequence was collected from a woman aged 18-29 years with alopecia areata. Some clones in this sample may be carry-over from other donors' samples. Sequencing was performed on whole blood, taken in connection with sensitization to the hapten diphenylcyclopropenone (DPC). The V gene is TRBV7-9, the J gene TRBJ2-7; possible D gene TRBD1, 5 bases. The CDR3, as DNA: TGTGCCAGCAGCTTAGGGCAGGGCCCCGAGGACGAGCAGTACTTC. Its translation: CASSLGQGPEDEQYF.